This T cell receptor (beta chain) originates from a study of T cell responses to AZD1222 COVID-19 vaccine. Study-level results: After the peak T cell response, and only then, were repertoires sampled. The donor group comprised mostly white British people and more females; the analysis possibly underestimated clonal diversity. When two AZD1222 doses had been given, Spike-specific TCR breadth and depth rose.

Measured with immunoSEQ multiplex PCR; TCRdb has only the in-frame clones, and not every one. The sample includes some 150,000 clones, approximately 90% seen only once; the top ten take about 1.7%. Note on this clone: What it recognizes is unknown.

Sample: peripheral blood, taken on day 0 of AZD1222 vaccination. This TCR was recovered from an adult in good health.

CDR3 region: CASSPGIREKLFF. CDR3 bases: TGTGCCAGCAGCCCAGGGATTCGGGAAAAACTGTTTTTT. This rearrangement joins TRBV7-9 to TRBJ1-4; possibly TRBD1 for D (5 bases). In germline, CDR1 is SEHNR, CDR2 FQNEAQ (reference sequence). Trimming removed 5 bases from V and 8 bases from J, with 12 bases in between. The CDR3 sequence is 13 residues long.